The 19 T cell receptor beta chains below all came from one sample that was sequenced in a study of CD8 T cells in ankylosing spondylitis. TCRdb independently ran MiXCR on the 5' RACE reads; one entry per CDR3 protein. The repertoire holds some 120,000 distinct CDR3 sequences, with roughly an eighth as singletons. Sample: blood, either unsorted or a sorted T cell fraction (not recorded which). The source is a female donor with ankylosing spondylitis or in good health (not recorded which).

This clonotype was counted many times. The chain uses TRBV12-3 or TRBV12-4 and TRBJ1-5; no firm D call. Trimming stripped 1 base from V and 5 bases from J, with 6 bases between. CDR3 size: 13 residues. Written as DNA, the CDR3 is TGTGCCAGCAGTTTAGAAGGGCATCAGCCCCAGCATTTT. Its translation is CASSLEGHQPQHF.

This clonotype occurred a few times. DNA of the CDR3: TGTGCCAGCAGTGGTTTAACTAGCGGGAGGACCTTAGGATCTCGGAATGAGCAGTTCTTC. Residues: CASSGLTSGRTLGSRNEQFF. V gene TRBV6-1 combines with J gene TRBJ2-1, with 12 bases identical to TRBD2. From germline, CDR1 is MNHNS and CDR2 SASEGT. The CDR3 covers 20 residues. Trimming took 4 bases from V and 7 from J; bases not matched to a gene: 20.

The chain combines TRBV14 with TRBJ2-1; 9 nucleotides agree with TRBD2. The CDR3 loop spans 18 amino acids. V lost 4 bases to trimming and J lost 0 bases; unmatched junction nucleotides: 10. Germline V gene lookup returns CDR1 SGHDN and CDR2 FVKESK. The CDR3 reads CASSPLLAGQSSYNEQFF. The CDR3 region has the DNA TGTGCCAGCAGCCCACTTCTAGCGGGGCAAAGCTCCTACAATGAGCAGTTCTTC.

This clonotype was counted at least ten times. This rearrangement joins TRBV5-1 to TRBJ1-1, with 7 positions matching TRBD1. The CDR3 spans 17 residues. CDR1 and CDR2 (germline): SGHRS, YFSETQ. Trimming at V came to 4 bases and at J to 1 base, leaving 13 bases not matched to a gene. This CDR3 is CASSGSTGTGANTEAFF. The CDR3 nucleotides are TGCGCCAGCAGCGGGTCCACCGGCACAGGGGCGAACACTGAAGCTTTCTTT.

Notes on this clonotype: With a much larger clone just one base away, this may be a read error. The chain couples TRBV6-1 to TRBJ2-1; D is tentatively TRBD1 or TRBD2 (5 bases each). The CDR3 runs to 13 residues. Germline V lookup: CDR1 MNHNS, CDR2 SASEGT. CDR3: CANSGGANNEQFF. The CDR3 DNA is TGTGCCAACAGTGGGGGAGCAAACAATGAGCAGTTCTTC.

This clonotype was seen a few times. The chain links TRBV6-2 or TRBV6-3 to TRBJ2-6, with D perhaps matching TRBD2 (5 bases). Germline CDR1 is MNHEY and CDR2 is SVGEGT. This CDR3 comprises 20 residues. Between the trimmed V and J ends, which lost 0 bases and 0 bases, there was a span of 18 bases. The CDR3 DNA reads TGTGCCAGCAGTTACTCGGCTGTCCGGGGAATTAGCTCTGGGGCCAACGTCCTGACTTTC. Translating gives CASSYSAVRGISSGANVLTF.

The chain joins TRBV2 to TRBJ1-4; no clear D gene. V was trimmed by 7 bases and J by 0 bases, leaving 12 bases between them. There are 15 residues in the CDR3. From germline, CDR1 is SNHLY and CDR2 FYNNEI. This chain's CDR3 is CASTPMGATNEKLFF. Written as DNA, the CDR3 is TGTGCCAGCACCCCGATGGGTGCAACTAATGAAAAACTGTTTTTT.

In this sample, this clonotype turned up many times. The chain carries TRBV12-3 or TRBV12-4 and TRBJ2-1, with TRBD2 identical over 14 bases. After removal of 6 bases from V and 7 bases from J, the junction contained 8 bases not matched to a gene. This CDR3 contains 16 residues. The CDR3 sequence is CASRRMTSGRENEQFF. The CDR3 nucleotides are TGTGCCAGCAGGCGGATGACTAGCGGGAGGGAAAATGAGCAGTTCTTC.

This clonotype was seen many times. This sequence joins TRBV5-1 and TRBJ2-1; D uncertain. CDR1 is SGHRS, CDR2 YFSETQ, per germline. V gave up 0 bases and J gave up 5 bases, with 9 bases separating them. The CDR3 contains 14 residues. The CDR3 DNA follows: TGCGCCAGCAGCTTGGGTTCCTCAAACAATGAGCAGTTCTTC. Protein: CASSLGSSNNEQFF. The full variable domain, its missing parts supplied by reference TRBV5-1 and TRBJ2-1, is KAGVTQTPRYLIKTRGQQVTLSCSPISGHRSVSWYQQTPGQGLQFLFEYFSETQRNKGNFPGRFSGRQFSNSRSEMNVSTLELGDSALYLCASSLGSSNNEQFFGPGTRLTVL.

This clonotype was counted at least ten times. The chain couples TRBV4-2 to TRBJ2-1; 9 nucleotides align to TRBD2. Germline loops: CDR1 LGHNA, CDR2 YNFKEQ. The CDR3 is made up of 17 amino acids. The V gene end was trimmed by 5 bases and the J gene end by 4 bases; junction bases not matched to a gene: 12. The CDR3 DNA sequence: TGTGCCAGCAGCTCACGACTAGCGGCTGGAGTTTACAATGAGCAGTTCTTC. The encoded protein is CASSSRLAAGVYNEQFF.

This clonotype appeared many times. V is TRBV3-1 and J is TRBJ2-3; a weak D match, TRBD1 (5 bases). Germline values: CDR1 LGHDT, CDR2 YNNKEL (reference sequence). This CDR3 is built from 16 residues. V lost 0 bases to trimming and J lost 2 bases, with 12 bases between them. The chain's CDR3 is CASSQDQGANTDTQYF. The CDR3, as DNA: TGTGCCAGCAGCCAAGATCAGGGCGCGAACACAGATACGCAGTATTTT.

The chain recombines TRBV6-5 with TRBJ2-7; D ambiguous. The CDR3 consists of 12 residues. Trimming cost V 6 bases and J 6 bases, with 12 bases left between them. In germline, CDR1 is MNHEY, CDR2 SVGAGI. CDR3 DNA: TGTGCCAGCAGGGGGTTCCTCCCCGAGCAGTACTTC. Amino acids: CASRGFLPEQYF.

The sample holds a few counts of this clonotype. As the CDR3 is not closed by the conserved phenylalanine or tryptophan, this likely results from a read error. The chain joins TRBV15 to TRBJ2-2; D gene uncertain. Germline CDR1 LNHNV, CDR2 YYDKDF (reference sequence). Trimming removed 8 bases from V and 4 bases from J, with 14 bases in between. This CDR3 has 14 residues. The CDR3 here is CATSIPASTGELFS. DNA of the CDR3: TGTGCCACCTCTATTCCCGCGAGCACCGGGGAGCTGTTTTCT.

This clonotype was observed many times. The V and J genes are TRBV29-1 and TRBJ2-5; D could derive from TRBD1 or TRBD2 (6 bases each). This CDR3 has 12 amino acids. The V end was cut by 7 bases, the J end by 5 bases, with 14 bases between. Germline V gene data show CDR1 as SQVTM and CDR2 as ANQGSEA. The chain's CDR3 is CSGWGADETQYF. The CDR3 nucleotides are TGCAGCGGATGGGGGGCCGATGAGACCCAGTACTTC.

This clonotype was picked up many times. The chain carries TRBV12-3 or TRBV12-4 and TRBJ2-5, with TRBD2 as a possible D gene (6 bases). Trimming pared 2 bases from V and 2 bases from J, leaving 12 bases between. The CDR3 sequence is 15 residues long. CDR3 nucleotides: TGTGCCAGCAGTTTATCGATGGGGGGACAAGAGACCCAGTACTTC. Translation gives CASSLSMGGQETQYF.

This clonotype was counted at least ten times. The rearrangement links TRBV30 to TRBJ1-2; weak D call: TRBD1 (6 bases). V was cut by 0 bases and J by 6 bases, with 11 bases left in between. This CDR3 has 13 amino acids. The germline CDR1 and CDR2 sequences are GTSNPN and SVGIG (reference sequence). The CDR3 sequence is CAWSVGGSHGYTF. CDR3 nucleotides: TGTGCCTGGAGTGTAGGGGGGTCCCATGGCTACACCTTC.

The V gene is TRBV15, the J gene TRBJ2-1; D is perhaps TRBD1 (5 bases). V lost 0 bases, J lost 5 bases, and 11 bases lay in between. CDR1 LNHNV and CDR2 YYDKDF come from the germline V gene (reference sequence). The CDR3 spans 15 residues. Written as DNA, the CDR3 is TGTGCCACCAGCAGAGATCAGGGCCGGGACAATGAGCAGTTCTTC. It is translated as CATSRDQGRDNEQFF.

This clonotype was counted ten times or more. V and J are TRBV12-3 or TRBV12-4 and TRBJ2-7; the D gene is possibly TRBD1 (6 bases). V gave up 2 bases and J gave up 0 bases, with 11 bases separating them. This CDR3 contains 15 residues. The CDR3: CASSLRPGVSYEQYF. The CDR3 bases are TGTGCCAGCAGTTTAAGGCCAGGGGTCTCCTACGAGCAGTACTTC.

There are a few counts of this clonotype. The chain carries TRBV5-1 and TRBJ2-3; 7 positions agree with TRBD1. The CDR3 has 16 residues. Unmatched junction bases numbered 12, after V lost 4 bases and J lost 4 bases. Germline V gene sequence: CDR1 SGHRS, CDR2 YFSETQ. The CDR3 DNA follows: TGCGCCAGCAGCACCTCACTGGACAGGCACCCAGATACGCAGTATTTT. Its translation: CASSTSLDRHPDTQYF.